This TCR beta chain was sequenced for a study of OX40 agonist ivuxolimab in advanced cancers. The study in broad terms: Ivuxolimab was an agonistic, fully human IgG2 monoclonal antibody directed against OX40 (CD134), a costimulatory receptor. Intravenous ivuxolimab was administered to patients every 2 weeks at six dose levels: 0.01, 0.1, 0.3, 1.5, 3 and 10 mg/kg. Of the approximately 50 dose-escalation patients, hepatocellular carcinoma was present in approximately 20, melanoma in approximately 15, renal cell carcinoma in 9 and head and neck cancer in 9. A male proportion of roughly 80% and a mean age of approximately 61 years, ranging from about 20 to 85, were recorded for the dose-escalation cohort. Prior anti-PD-1, anti-PD-L1 or anti-CTLA-4 therapy was permitted, and roughly two fifths of dose-escalation patients had received checkpoint inhibitors. Partial responses occurred in three dose-escalation patients, of whom one had hepatocellular carcinoma and two had cutaneous melanoma. Peripheral TCRbeta sequencing aimed to test whether ivuxolimab altered TCR sequence diversity and caused clonal T-cell expansion. The paper covers the monotherapy dose-escalation part of the phase I ivuxolimab trial, which included N ≈ 57 patients.

What the research found in general, with its limitations: The antigen specificity of the peripheral T cells that underwent clonal expansion was not determined. In the 0.1-3.0 mg/kg groups, partial responders had among the lowest normalized peripheral clonal expansion, particularly in CD8+ T cells. Low levels of normalized T-cell clonal expansion were also shown by some nonresponding patients. After ivuxolimab, more expanded clones were found on average in CD8+ T cells than in CD4+ T cells. At doses from 0.1 to 3.0 mg/kg, clonal expansion was seen in both CD4+ and CD8+ blood T cells between baseline and week 6.

Patients with autoimmune disease history or receiving systemic immunosuppression were excluded from the trial. In every dose cohort, peripheral blood was drawn for TCR sequencing at baseline, cycle 4 day 1, and cycle 7 day 1. The samples were taken from a phase I, first-in-human, multicenter, open-label dose-escalation trial of ivuxolimab. The trial enrolled adults with locally advanced or metastatic head and neck squamous cell, hepatocellular, melanoma or renal cell carcinoma. CD4+ and CD8+ T cells were sorted separately from peripheral blood before TCR sequencing. A remark on this clone: Its antigen specificity is not known. No clone much larger than this one lies a single base away; base qualities are absent.

Genomic DNA was extracted from sorted cells for sequencing of the TCRbeta CDR3 region. The immunoSEQ Assay was used for sequencing of TCRbeta CDR3 regions. The table comes from immuneACCESS by way of TCRdb, which keeps in-frame sequences with V and J called. Part of the clones is missing from these tables; in studies checked, under half for an unresolved V gene and the rest for unknown reasons. The sample data list around 39,000 clones, and around four fifths of these were observed just once. Roughly 13% of the sample rests with the top ten. V is pared back by 1 base and J by 0 bases, with 20 bases lying between the germline termini. Spanning cysteine to phenylalanine, the CDR3 consists of 19 amino acids. Of all the DNA, just the CDR3 is kept, 57 bases in frame from base 1. The germline V gene provides CDR1 SGHRS and CDR2 YFSETQ.

Sequenced here: CD4+ or CD8+ T cells sorted from blood, sampled in a trial of the OX40 agonist ivuxolimab. The sequence was obtained from an adult with an advanced solid tumor such as melanoma, head and neck, liver or kidney cancer. The sequence joins TRBV5-1 to TRBJ2-1; TRBD2 is a possible D gene, resting on 6 matching bases. For the CDR3, the sequence is CASSLIGGSLGSSYNEQFF. The sequenced DNA is TGCGCCAGCAGCTTGATCGGGGGTAGTTTGGGGTCCTCCTACAATGAGCAGTTCTTC.